The 8 T cell receptor beta chains below were found in one sample sequenced in a study of metastatic and nonmetastatic thyroid tumors. No treatment of any kind had been given to any patient before thyroid surgery. Through MiXCR, TCRdb re-clonotyped the PCR reads. The table records more than 12,000 clones, approximately 30% of them present only once. Sequencing was performed on tumor tissue. These receptors were collected from a male donor with papillary thyroid cancer or a benign thyroid nodule (not recorded which). Some clones in this sample may be carry-over from other donors' samples.

This clone was observed many times. V gene TRBV11-1 combines with J gene TRBJ2-5; either TRBD1 or TRBD2 may supply D (5 bases each). The ends were cut back, 8 bases at V and 0 bases at J, with 13 bases in the middle. This CDR3 contains 14 residues. Germline CDR1 is SGHAT and CDR2 is FQDESV (reference sequence). CDR3: CASRYPGHQETQYF. The CDR3 DNA reads TGTGCCAGCCGCTATCCGGGACACCAAGAGACCCAGTACTTC.

CDR3 sequence (DNA): TGTGCCAGCAGCTTAGAGTTGCCCGGGACGGTGAGCTCCTACGAGCAGTACTTC. Translated: CASSLELPGTVSSYEQYF. The J gene is TRBJ2-7, the V gene TRBV11-2; possibly TRBD1 or TRBD2 for D (5 bases each). V lost 0 bases, J lost 0 bases, and 18 bases lay in between. The germline V gene has CDR1 SGHAT and CDR2 FQNNGV. The CDR3 totals 18 residues.

This clone was observed a handful of times. At one of its ends the junction is not consistent with the germline gene, which may arise from a read error. The rearrangement links TRBV28 to TRBJ1-1; D gene ambiguous. CDR3 length: 15 amino acids. Germline assignment: CDR1 MDHEN and CDR2 SYDVKM. CDR3 DNA: TGTGCCAGCGGTCTCATGGGTACGACGAACACTGAAGCTTCCTTT. Protein sequence: CASGLMGTTNTEASF. Full variable domain (remainder filled in from reference TRBV28 and TRBJ1-1): DVKVTQSSRYLVKRTGEKVFLECVQDMDHENMFWYRQDPGLGLRLIYFSYDVKMKEKGDIPEGYSVSREKKERFSLILESASTNQTSMYLCASGLMGTTNTEASFGQGTRLTVV.

This clone was seen only a few times. The chain joins TRBV28 to TRBJ2-2; the match to TRBD2 covers 11 bases. Trimming at V came to 6 bases and at J to 7 bases, leaving 4 bases not matched to a gene. This CDR3 region has 14 residues. From germline, CDR1 is MDHEN and CDR2 SYDVKM. This CDR3 is CASRNSGRGGELFF. CDR3 nucleotide sequence: TGTGCCAGCAGAAATAGCGGGAGGGGCGGGGAGCTGTTTTTT.

This clone came up a few times. The rearrangement joins TRBV6-4 to TRBJ2-1; D is uncertain. V was trimmed by 0 bases and J by 7 bases, leaving 7 bases between them. The CDR3 sequence is 13 residues long. Germline V gene data show CDR1 as MRHNA and CDR2 as SNTAGT. CDR3 sequence (DNA): TGTGCCAGCAGTGACTCGAGTGAAAATGAGCAGTTCTTC. Translating it yields CASSDSSENEQFF.

The chain combines TRBV11-2 with TRBJ2-7; D assignment may be TRBD1 or TRBD2 (6 bases each). The V gene lost 3 bases and the J gene lost 5 bases, with 17 bases spanning the gap. The CDR3 is 15 residues long. Germline V gene lookup returns CDR1 SGHAT and CDR2 FQNNGV. CDR3 region: CASSLRGDRVDEQYF. The CDR3 DNA is TGTGCCAGCAGCTTGAGGGGGGACCGGGTTGACGAGCAGTACTTC.

This clone came up many times. The gene calls are TRBV4-1 and TRBJ2-1; 10 positions agree with TRBD2. Germline V lookup: CDR1 MGHRA, CDR2 YSYEKL. The CDR3 runs 16 residues. Unmatched junction bases numbered 18, after V lost 4 bases and J lost 15 bases. The CDR3 DNA reads as TGCGCCAGCAGCCGGGAAGGGGTGACTAGCGGGCCTCGGCTGTTCTTC. Translated, it gives CASSREGVTSGPRLFF.

The genes are TRBV6-2 or TRBV6-3 and TRBJ2-7; tentative D call: TRBD1 (6 bases). The CDR3 covers 12 residues. Germline values: CDR1 MNHEY, CDR2 SVGEGT. Trimming took off 7 bases at V and 2 bases at J, with 9 bases between the two ends. The CDR3 loop reads CASKDRTYEQYF. The CDR3 DNA reads as TGTGCCAGCAAGGACAGAACCTACGAGCAGTACTTC.